A single T cell receptor (beta chain) is shown here with its context. The antigen is unknown. This entry comes from a study of T cell responses to AZD1222 COVID-19 vaccine. V was clipped by 0 bases and J by 0 bases, with 1 base between them. The CDR3 totals 13 residues. Looked up from germline, CDR1 is SGHTA and CDR2 is FQGNSA. Study-level points and caveats: Spike-specific TCR repertoires showed rising breadth and depth after two AZD1222 doses. Mostly white British, mostly female donors; authors suggested clonal diversity may be underestimated.

Assay: immunoSEQ multiplex PCR; the TCRdb copy retains only in-frame clones and omits some. This sample yields tens of thousands of clones, of which about nine tenths are seen a single time; around 2.8% belongs to the top ten. This clonotype was sampled from an adult in good health. This chain joins TRBV7-2 and TRBJ2-3; D is unresolved. The source material was peripheral blood, sampled on day 0 of MenACWY control vaccination. DNA of the CDR3: TGTGCCAGCAGCTTAGCTAGCACAGATACGCAGTATTTT. It translates to CASSLASTDTQYF.